This entry lists 22 T cell receptor beta chains sequenced from one sample in a study of blood T cell repertoires in COVID-19. Repertoires were generated with immunoSEQ multiplex PCR, while TCRdb's copy carries only in-frame clones and drops some. Of around 260,000 clones in the sample, more than 85% were seen once. Sequencing was carried out using peripheral blood. These receptors were taken from a person aged 18 to 35 with COVID-19, enrolled during active disease.

This chain links TRBV11-2 with TRBJ2-7, with a possible D match to TRBD2 (6 bases). The CDR3 runs to 16 residues. V shed 3 bases and J shed 1 base, with 16 bases lying between them. CDR1 SGHAT and CDR2 FQNNGV come from the germline V gene. The CDR3 coding sequence is TGTGCCAGCAGCTTTCCGACGGGGACTCCTTCCTACGAGCAGTACTTC. It specifies CASSFPTGTPSYEQYF.

The chain combines TRBV6-5 with TRBJ2-3; 9 bases fit TRBD1. Germline V gene sequence: CDR1 MNHEY, CDR2 SVGAGI. The ends lost 7 bases at V and 1 base at J; junction bases unmatched: 3. The CDR3 extends over 14 amino acids. The CDR3 coding sequence is TGTGCCAGCAACCGGGACAGGGGCACAGATACGCAGTATTTT. This translates into CASNRDRGTDTQYF.

The chain employs TRBV9 and TRBJ1-2, with a tentative D call TRBD1 (5 bases). V shed 0 bases and J shed 2 bases, with 11 bases lying between them. Germline CDR1 SGDLS, CDR2 YYNGEE. The CDR3 runs 15 residues. The CDR3 loop reads CASSVEGGANYGYTF. CDR3 DNA sequence: TGTGCCAGCAGCGTAGAAGGCGGGGCGAACTATGGCTACACCTTC.

CDR3 loop: CASSLDGVRAFF. In DNA, the CDR3 is TGTGCCAGCAGCCTAGACGGGGTCCGGGCTTTCTTT. The rearrangement joins TRBV9 to TRBJ1-1; no clear D gene. This CDR3 contains 12 residues. Germline CDR1 SGDLS, CDR2 YYNGEE. With 4 bases removed from V and 11 bases from J, the gap between germline ends came to 15 bases.

There are a few counts of this clone. This chain joins TRBV24-1 and TRBJ1-6; TRBD1 aligns across 10 bases. Germline V gives CDR1 KGHDR, CDR2 SFDVKD. Trimming cost V 3 bases and J 10 bases; bases outside gene matches: 8. This CDR3 spans 16 amino acids. The CDR3 reads CATSDSRQGAHSPLHF. Written as DNA, the CDR3 is TGTGCCACCAGTGATAGTAGACAGGGGGCGCACTCACCCCTCCACTTT.

The V call is TRBV28, the J call TRBJ2-2, with D possibly matching TRBD2 (5 bases). The CDR3 has 13 amino acids. V lost 6 bases and J 4 bases, leaving 9 bases between the germline ends. Per the germline V gene, CDR1 is MDHEN and CDR2 is SYDVKM. CDR3 nucleotide sequence: TGTGCCAGCAGATACGGGATCACCGGGGAGCTGTTTTTT. Translation gives CASRYGITGELFF.

The CDR3 here is CATSDVGQGTYNEQFF. The CDR3 region has the DNA TGTGCCACCAGTGATGTGGGACAGGGGACCTACAATGAGCAGTTCTTC. V is TRBV24-1 and J is TRBJ2-1; TRBD1 matches 10 bases. Germline CDR1 KGHDR, CDR2 SFDVKD. This CDR3 region has 16 residues. The V segment lost 3 bases and the J segment 2 bases; nucleotides outside the gene matches: 3.

The V and J genes are TRBV24-1 and TRBJ1-2, with TRBD1 matching over 8 bases. V gave up 1 base and J gave up 4 bases; unmatched junction bases: 7. The CDR3 extends over 16 amino acids. Germline CDR1 is KGHDR and CDR2 is SFDVKD. CDR3 sequence: CATSDFKTGEGYGYTF. Written as DNA, the CDR3 is TGTGCCACCAGTGATTTCAAGACAGGGGAGGGCTATGGCTACACCTTC.

The rearrangement joins TRBV10-3 to TRBJ2-7; D may be TRBD2 (5 bases). Germline V lookup: CDR1 ENHRY, CDR2 SYGVKD. V lost 11 bases, J lost 6 bases, and 26 bases lay in between. This CDR3 contains 15 residues. In nucleotides, the CDR3 is TGTGCCCTCCCTGGGAGTGAAGAAGAGATGGGCGAGCAGTACTTC. Its protein product is CALPGSEEEMGEQYF.

The chain recombines TRBV24-1 with TRBJ1-2, with D unresolved. Trimming cost V 2 bases and J 1 base, with 13 bases left between them. Germline CDR1 reads KGHDR; CDR2 reads SFDVKD. This CDR3 has 16 residues. CDR3 sequence: CATSDSPSTGNYGYTF. The CDR3 nucleotides read TGTGCCACCAGTGATTCCCCTTCGACGGGTAACTATGGCTACACCTTC.

V is TRBV28 and J is TRBJ1-5; D is possibly TRBD1 (6 bases). The V end lost 4 bases, the J end lost 4 bases, and 11 bases lay between the germline ends. Germline assignment: CDR1 MDHEN and CDR2 SYDVKM. The CDR3 totals 14 residues. CDR3 residues: CASSWGRGNQPQHF. DNA of the CDR3: TGTGCCAGCAGTTGGGGGAGGGGGAATCAGCCCCAGCATTTT.

J is TRBJ2-1 and V is TRBV10-3, with 8 bases identical to TRBD2. J was trimmed by 5 bases and V by 10 bases; bases with no gene match: 7. Germline CDR1 ENHRY, CDR2 SYGVKD. This CDR3 has 13 amino acids. The CDR3 DNA reads as TGTGCCACTACGCCGGGACTAGACAATGAGCAGTTCTTC. It is translated as CATTPGLDNEQFF.

Worth noting for this clone: At one of its ends the junction is not consistent with the germline gene, which may arise from a read error. The chain couples TRBV19 to TRBJ1-2; D is unclear. This CDR3 contains 12 residues. Germline lookup yields CDR1 LNHDA and CDR2 SQIVND (reference sequence). CDR3 in amino acids: CASSTGNSGYTF. CDR3 in DNA: TGTGCCAGTAGTACGGGGAACTCTGGCTACACCTTC. Based on the CDR3 plus reference TRBV19 and TRBJ1-2, the full variable domain is DGGITQSPKYLFRKEGQNVTLSCEQNLNHDAMYWYRQDPGQGLRLIYYSQIVNDFQKGDIAEGYSVSREKKESFPLTVTSAQKNPTAFYLCASSTGNSGYTFGSGTRLTVV.

The V and J genes are TRBV19 and TRBJ1-2; D may be TRBD1 (6 bases). The V and J ends lost 6 bases and 4 bases respectively, with 18 bases between them. This CDR3 has 15 amino acids. Germline V gene data show CDR1 as LNHDA and CDR2 as SQIVND (reference sequence). The CDR3 here is CASSSPGGGTYGYTF. CDR3 DNA sequence: TGTGCCAGTAGCTCCCCCGGGGGGGGCACCTATGGCTACACCTTC. Together with reference TRBV19 and TRBJ1-2, the CDR3 gives the full variable domain: DGGITQSPKYLFRKEGQNVTLSCEQNLNHDAMYWYRQDPGQGLRLIYYSQIVNDFQKGDIAEGYSVSREKKESFPLTVTSAQKNPTAFYLCASSSPGGGTYGYTFGSGTRLTVV.

The CDR3 is CASSLAGGYEQYF. The CDR3 DNA follows: TGTGCCAGCAGCTTAGCGGGCGGGTACGAGCAGTACTTC. This chain uses TRBV7-8 with TRBJ2-7; D is possibly TRBD2 (5 bases). The V gene's germline CDR1 is SGHVS and CDR2 FQNEAQ. This CDR3 spans 13 amino acids. V was trimmed by 0 bases and J by 4 bases, leaving 7 bases between them.

This clone occurred once. The J gene is TRBJ1-4, the V gene TRBV5-6; the D is unclear. The length of the CDR3 is 13 residues. Trimming removed 0 bases at V and 8 bases at J, with 8 bases between. Per the germline V gene, CDR1 is SGHDT and CDR2 is YYEEEE. The CDR3 loop reads CASSLGSSEKLFF. The DNA for the CDR3 is TGTGCCAGCAGCTTGGGTTCAAGCGAAAAACTGTTTTTT. The whole variable domain, filled in from reference TRBV5-6 and TRBJ1-4, reads DAGVTQSPTHLIKTRGQQVTLRCSPKSGHDTVSWYQQALGQGPQFIFQYYEEEERQRGNFPDRFSGHQFPNYSSELNVNALLLGDSALYLCASSLGSSEKLFFGSGTQLSVL.

The gene calls are TRBV4-2 and TRBJ2-7, with 9 bases that match TRBD2. Trimming cost V 1 base and J 2 bases; bases outside gene matches: 9. This CDR3 comprises 17 residues. Germline lookup yields CDR1 LGHNA and CDR2 YNFKEQ. CDR3 coding DNA: TGTGCCAGCAGCCAAGGGGGGATAGCGGGAGCCCCCTACGAGCAGTACTTC. Translation: CASSQGGIAGAPYEQYF.

The V gene is TRBV11-2, the J gene TRBJ1-1; D remains unclear. The CDR3 length is 12 residues. Trimming pared 7 bases from V and 4 bases from J, leaving 10 bases between. Germline V CDR1 and CDR2: SGHAT, FQNNGV. The CDR3 region is CASTGVGTEAFF. The CDR3 coding sequence is TGTGCCAGCACCGGGGTTGGCACTGAAGCTTTCTTT.

V usage is TRBV29-1 and J usage is TRBJ1-3; D ambiguous. This CDR3 spans 13 amino acids. The germline gives CDR1 SQVTM, CDR2 ANQGSEA. V was clipped by 2 bases and J by 4 bases, with 9 bases between them. This CDR3 is CSVEPGRGNTIYF. In nucleotides, the CDR3 is TGCAGCGTTGAACCCGGGAGGGGAAACACCATATATTTT.

The chain is built from TRBV24-1 and TRBJ2-6; D call uncertain. V lost 7 bases, J lost 0 bases, and 12 bases lay in between. The CDR3 totals 16 residues. Germline V CDR1 and CDR2: KGHDR, SFDVKD. The CDR3 DNA reads TGTGCCACCAGCGCCGCCTATGACTCTGGGGCCAACGTCCTGACTTTC. Translated: CATSAAYDSGANVLTF.

V gene TRBV19 combines with J gene TRBJ2-2; TRBD2 might be the D (5 bases). The V gene lost 5 bases and the J gene lost 3 bases, with 13 bases spanning the gap. The CDR3 consists of 15 residues. Per the germline V gene, CDR1 is LNHDA and CDR2 is SQIVND (reference sequence). CDR3 region: CASSWVSGYTGELFF. The CDR3 bases are TGTGCCAGTAGTTGGGTGTCGGGGTACACCGGGGAGCTGTTTTTT.

The V call is TRBV7-9, the J call TRBJ2-7; D possibly corresponds to TRBD1 (5 bases). V dropped 2 bases and J dropped 0 bases, with 14 bases sitting between them. CDR1 is SEHNR and CDR2 is FQNEAQ in the germline V gene (reference sequence). This CDR3 has 16 amino acids. CDR3 sequence: CASSLSDRQSSYEQYF. CDR3 in DNA: TGTGCCAGCAGCTTATCCGACAGACAGAGCTCCTACGAGCAGTACTTC.